The 24 T cell receptor beta chains in this list originate from one sample, sequenced in a study of vaccination and CD4 T cells after COVID-19. Cultured CD4+ T cell DNA was sequenced using the Oncomine TCR Beta short-read assay. TCRdb re-called the PCR reads with MiXCR, one entry per CDR3 protein. The sample has fewer than 15,000 distinct CDR3 sequences, roughly 46% seen once; the top ten hold roughly 8%. Treatment reported: 10-day PBMC culture with coronavirus spike peptide pools or control peptides (ViraFEST assay). No antigen has been assigned to these receptors. The sequencing here drew on CD4+ T cells from blood, cultured in vitro, taken after SARS-CoV-2 vaccination. The source of these receptors is a human donor who had recovered from COVID-19.

The rearrangement uses TRBV6-5 and TRBJ1-1; the D is unclear. V lost 0 bases and J lost 6, with 38 bases in between. The CDR3 totals 23 residues. Looked up from germline, CDR1 is MNHEY and CDR2 is SVGAGI. The CDR3 nucleotides are TGTGCCAGCAGTTACTCGACCTTTAGTAATCGAGTTTGGGAGCCGTCCATGGAGGCTGAAGCTTTCTTT. It codes for CASSYSTFSNRVWEPSMEAEAFF.

In this sample, this clonotype turned up a few times. This chain uses TRBV20-1 with TRBJ2-5; TRBD2 matches 10 bases. The V gene's germline CDR1 is DFQATT and CDR2 SNEGSKA (reference sequence). V trimming: 0 bases; J trimming: 5 bases; junction bases outside the gene matches: 12. The CDR3 length is 17 residues. CDR3 nucleotides: TGCAGTGCTAGAGATTGGGGAAGCGGGAGGGCCCTGGAGACCCAGTACTTC. It is translated as CSARDWGSGRALETQYF.

This clonotype turned up a few times. The V and J genes are TRBV10-2 and TRBJ2-3, with a possible D match to TRBD2 (5 bases). V dropped 5 bases and J dropped 0 bases, with 12 bases sitting between them. Per the germline V gene, CDR1 is WSHSY and CDR2 is SAAADI. The CDR3 has 15 residues. In DNA form, the CDR3 reads TGCGCCAGCAGTTCTGCCTTAGCGAGCACAGATACGCAGTATTTT. Translated: CASSSALASTDTQYF.

This chain links TRBV4-3 with TRBJ1-1; D not resolved. V lost 0 bases and J 1 base, leaving 6 bases between the germline ends. Germline V gives CDR1 LGHNA, CDR2 YSLEER. The CDR3 covers 14 residues. CDR3 residues: CASSQDYRNTEAFF. The CDR3 nucleotides are TGCGCCAGCAGCCAAGATTACCGGAACACTGAAGCTTTCTTT.

This clonotype showed up just once. The V gene is TRBV6-2 or TRBV6-3, the J gene TRBJ1-6; possible D gene TRBD1, 5 bases. The CDR3 sequence is 18 residues long. The germline V gene encodes CDR1 MNHEY and CDR2 SVGEGT. Trimming took 6 bases from V and 10 from J, leaving 28 bases between them. The CDR3 sequence is CASRDEGSQRWSGSPLHF. As DNA, the CDR3 is TGTGCCAGCAGGGACGAGGGGAGCCAACGGTGGTCGGGGTCACCCCTCCACTTT.

The chain employs TRBV20-1 and TRBJ2-7; 7 bases are a match to TRBD2. V trimming: 3 bases; J trimming: 4 bases; junction bases outside the gene matches: 6. In germline, CDR1 is DFQATT, CDR2 SNEGSKA (reference sequence). The CDR3 is 13 amino acids. CDR3 sequence (DNA): TGCAGTGCTAGTGGCGGGAGATCATACGAGCAGTACTTC. Residues: CSASGGRSYEQYF.

This rearrangement joins TRBV11-2 to TRBJ1-1; D gene uncertain. Germline CDR1 is SGHAT and CDR2 is FQNNGV. The CDR3 consists of 14 residues. Trimming took off 3 bases at V and 0 bases at J, with 8 bases between the two ends. The DNA for the CDR3 is TGTGCCAGCAGCTTCCTGGGCGTGAACACTGAAGCTTTCTTT. Translation gives CASSFLGVNTEAFF.

The chain links TRBV7-2 to TRBJ2-7; 7 bases match TRBD1. CDR1 and CDR2 from the germline V gene are SGHTA and FQGNSA. The CDR3 covers 14 residues. V dropped 3 bases and J dropped 6; count of bases not matched to a gene: 8. In DNA, the CDR3 is TGTGCCAGCAGCTTGGGACAGTATCACGGCGAGCAGTACTTC. Translating it yields CASSLGQYHGEQYF.

The chain combines TRBV24-1 with TRBJ1-5; tentatively, D is TRBD1 (6 bases). The germline V and J ends were trimmed by 9 bases and 2 bases, with 13 bases remaining between them. This CDR3 contains 14 residues. The germline gives CDR1 KGHDR, CDR2 SFDVKD. The CDR3 region is CATGGRAGNQPQHF. The DNA of the CDR3 is TGTGCCACCGGGGGCCGGGCCGGCAATCAGCCCCAGCATTTT.

The rearrangement joins TRBV7-9 to TRBJ1-2; D is ambiguous. The V and J ends lost 1 base and 3 bases respectively, with 9 bases between them. Per the germline V gene, CDR1 is SEHNR and CDR2 is FQNEAQ (reference sequence). This CDR3 comprises 14 residues. The CDR3 DNA reads as TGTGCCAGCAGCTTAGGGTTACAGTACTATGGCTACACCTTC. It encodes CASSLGLQYYGYTF.

By frequency in the sample, this clonotype is medium-sized (0.01 to 0.1%). The chain combines TRBV20-1 with TRBJ1-1; no definite D call. The V gene's germline CDR1 is DFQATT and CDR2 SNEGSKA (reference sequence). V gave up 4 bases and J gave up 5 bases, with 17 bases separating them. CDR3 length: 14 amino acids. The DNA of the CDR3 is TGCAGTGCTACCCGGGCGGCAGGTTGGACTGAAGCTTTCTTT. Translation: CSATRAAGWTEAFF.

This sequence joins TRBV27 and TRBJ2-1; no clear D. Trimming left V 4 bases short and J 0 bases short, with 16 bases between. The CDR3 extends over 17 amino acids. CDR1 is MNHEY and CDR2 is SMNVEV in the germline V gene (reference sequence). In DNA form, the CDR3 reads TGTGCCAGCAGTTCCGGGTACGGACCGGGCTCCTACAATGAGCAGTTCTTC. This translates into CASSSGYGPGSYNEQFF.

The rearrangement uses TRBV7-9 and TRBJ2-3, with 7 nucleotides matching TRBD1. Germline CDR1 reads SEHNR; CDR2 reads FQNEAQ (reference sequence). Trimming took 5 bases from V and 6 from J; bases not matched to a gene: 8. The CDR3 spans 14 residues. The CDR3 is CASSTRRGPDTQYF. Written as DNA, the CDR3 is TGTGCCAGCAGCACTAGAAGGGGGCCCGATACGCAGTATTTT. The full variable domain, its missing parts supplied by reference TRBV7-9 and TRBJ2-3, is DTGVSQNPRHKITKRGQNVTFRCDPISEHNRLYWYRQTLGQGPEFLTYFQNEAQLEKSRLLSDRFSAERPKGSFSTLEIQRTEQGDSAMYLCASSTRRGPDTQYFGPGTRLTVL.

This clonotype is medium-sized. This sequence joins TRBV7-2 and TRBJ2-2; the D gene is possibly TRBD2 (6 bases). V was cut by 6 bases and J by 0 bases, with 17 bases left in between. Looked up from germline, CDR1 is SGHTA and CDR2 is FQGNSA. There are 17 residues in the CDR3. Here the CDR3 reads CASRHGRRGANTGELFF. DNA of the CDR3: TGTGCCAGCAGGCACGGTAGGCGGGGCGCGAACACCGGGGAGCTGTTTTTT. Filled out from reference TRBV7-2 and TRBJ2-2, the complete variable domain reads GAGVSQSPSNKVTEKGKDVELRCDPISGHTALYWYRQSLGQGLEFLIYFQGNSAPDKSGLPSDRFSAERTGGSVSTLTIQRTQQEDSAVYLCASRHGRRGANTGELFFGEGSRLTVL.

This chain connects TRBV7-3 to TRBJ1-2; D is unclear. Germline CDR1 SGHTA, CDR2 FQGTGA. The length of the CDR3 is 13 residues. Trimming left V 5 bases short and J 0 bases short, with 7 bases between. The CDR3 DNA reads TGTGCCAGCAGCCCTCAGCCTAACTATGGCTACACCTTC. Protein: CASSPQPNYGYTF.

V usage is TRBV21-1 and J usage is TRBJ1-5; the table's D call of TRBD1 was not tested on the DNA. TRBV21-1 corresponds to a pseudogene. This CDR3 region has 16 residues. CDR3 sequence: CASSKFGDRLGQPQHF. The CDR3 DNA is TGTGCCAGCAGCAAATTTGGGGACAGGTTGGGTCAGCCCCAGCATTTT.

The rearrangement links TRBV7-2 to TRBJ2-3, with no clear D. Trimming took 5 bases from V and 6 from J, leaving 6 bases between them. Germline lookup yields CDR1 SGHTA and CDR2 FQGNSA. CDR3 length: 11 amino acids. CDR3 DNA: TGTGCCAGCAGCGTATTGGATACGCAGTATTTT. The encoded protein is CASSVLDTQYF.

This clonotype was counted only a few times. The rearrangement joins TRBV5-1 to TRBJ1-4; D not resolved. The CDR3 has 14 residues. Trimming pared 6 bases from V and 3 bases from J, leaving 12 bases between. The germline V gene encodes CDR1 SGHRS and CDR2 YFSETQ. The CDR3: CASNQWGANEKLFF. Written as DNA, the CDR3 is TGCGCCAGCAACCAATGGGGTGCTAATGAAAAACTGTTTTTT.

The rearrangement uses TRBV6-2 or TRBV6-3 and TRBJ2-7, with D maybe TRBD1 (6 bases). The CDR3 totals 13 residues. The V end was cut by 10 bases, the J end by 6 bases, with 19 bases between. The germline V gene has CDR1 MNHEY and CDR2 SVGEGT. The CDR3 sequence is CATEKQGVVEQYF. The CDR3 DNA reads TGTGCCACGGAGAAACAGGGAGTCGTCGAGCAGTACTTC.

This clonotype was found a few times. The CDR3 DNA follows: TGCAGTGCTAGAGATGGGAGCGGAGGGAGCTCCTACAATGAGCAGTTCTTC. Protein: CSARDGSGGSSYNEQFF. The chain couples TRBV20-1 to TRBJ2-1; perhaps TRBD2 as D (6 bases). Germline CDR1 reads DFQATT; CDR2 reads SNEGSKA (reference sequence). V was cut by 0 bases and J by 0 bases, with 15 bases left in between. This CDR3 is 17 amino acids long.

This clonotype has more than one count but fewer than ten. This chain uses TRBV10-3 with TRBJ1-1; 7 bases are a match to TRBD1. The CDR3 sequence is 13 residues long. J lost 4 bases, V lost 4 bases, and 3 bases had no gene match. From germline, CDR1 is ENHRY and CDR2 SYGVKD. As DNA, the CDR3 is TGTGCCATCAGTGGCCGGGACAGCACTGAAGCTTTCTTT. Translation gives CAISGRDSTEAFF.

V gene TRBV20-1 combines with J gene TRBJ2-3, with 8 bases fitting TRBD2. The V gene end was trimmed by 3 bases and the J gene end by 4 bases; junction bases not matched to a gene: 6. CDR3 length: 14 residues. Germline CDR1 DFQATT, CDR2 SNEGSKA (reference sequence). The CDR3 loop is CSASLSGVADTQYF. The CDR3 DNA reads TGCAGTGCTAGTCTTAGCGGGGTGGCAGATACGCAGTATTTT.

V gene TRBV30 combines with J gene TRBJ1-2; D unresolved. This CDR3 is 11 amino acids long. V lost 5 bases and J lost 1, with 5 bases in between. Germline V gene data show CDR1 as GTSNPN and CDR2 as SVGIG (reference sequence). The CDR3 spells CAWRYNYGYTF. The CDR3 DNA reads TGTGCCTGGCGATATAACTATGGCTACACCTTC.

This clonotype was seen more than once but under ten times. V is TRBV7-3 and J is TRBJ2-2, with 12 positions matching TRBD2. The CDR3 contains 15 residues. Unmatched junction bases numbered 3, after V lost 5 bases and J lost 5 bases. Germline V gene lookup returns CDR1 SGHTA and CDR2 FQGTGA. CDR3: CASSRGLAGTGELFF. The DNA of the CDR3 is TGTGCCAGCAGCCGAGGACTAGCGGGAACCGGGGAGCTGTTTTTT.